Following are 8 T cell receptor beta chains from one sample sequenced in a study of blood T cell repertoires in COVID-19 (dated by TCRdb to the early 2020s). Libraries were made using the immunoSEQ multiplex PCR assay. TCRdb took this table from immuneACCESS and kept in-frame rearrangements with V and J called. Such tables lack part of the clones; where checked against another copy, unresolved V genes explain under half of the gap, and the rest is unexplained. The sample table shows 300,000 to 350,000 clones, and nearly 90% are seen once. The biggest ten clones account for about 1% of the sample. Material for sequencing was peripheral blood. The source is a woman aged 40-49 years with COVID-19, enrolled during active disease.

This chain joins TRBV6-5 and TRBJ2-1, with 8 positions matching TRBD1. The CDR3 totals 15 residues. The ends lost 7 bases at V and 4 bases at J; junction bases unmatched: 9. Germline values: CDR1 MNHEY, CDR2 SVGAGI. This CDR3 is CASTRSGTGYNEQFF. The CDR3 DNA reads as TGTGCCAGCACCCGTAGTGGGACAGGTTACAATGAGCAGTTCTTC.

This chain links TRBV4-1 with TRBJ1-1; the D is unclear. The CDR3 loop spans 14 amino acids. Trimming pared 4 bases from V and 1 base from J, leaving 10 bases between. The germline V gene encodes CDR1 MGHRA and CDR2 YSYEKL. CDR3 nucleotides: TGCGCCAGCAGCCCTATTACAGCGAACACTGAAGCTTTCTTT. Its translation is CASSPITANTEAFF.

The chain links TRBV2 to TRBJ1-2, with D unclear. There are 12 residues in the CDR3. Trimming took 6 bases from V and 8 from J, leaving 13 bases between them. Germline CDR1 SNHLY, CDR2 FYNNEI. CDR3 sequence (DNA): TGTGCCAGCAGGGTCGGGGTGCGAGGCTACACCTTC. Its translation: CASRVGVRGYTF. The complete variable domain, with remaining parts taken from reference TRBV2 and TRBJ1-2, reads EPEVTQTPSHQVTQMGQEVILRCVPISNHLYFYWYRQILGQKVEFLVSFYNNEISEKSEIFDDQFSVERPDGSNFTLKIRSTKLEDSAMYFCASRVGVRGYTFGSGTRLTVV.

The CDR3 here is CASSSLVVNGYTF. The CDR3 DNA reads TGTGCCAGCAGCTCCCTGGTAGTTAATGGCTACACCTTC. The rearrangement links TRBV5-6 to TRBJ1-2; D gene uncertain. The CDR3 sequence is 13 residues long. Germline assignment: CDR1 SGHDT and CDR2 YYEEEE. Trimming took 3 bases from V and 6 from J, leaving 12 bases between them.

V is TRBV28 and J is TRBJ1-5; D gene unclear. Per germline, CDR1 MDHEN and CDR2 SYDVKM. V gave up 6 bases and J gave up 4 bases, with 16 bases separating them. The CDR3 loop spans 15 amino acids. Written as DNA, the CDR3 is TGTGCCAGCAGCCCCGGCGGCAGCCAGAATCAGCCCCAGCATTTT. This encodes CASSPGGSQNQPQHF.

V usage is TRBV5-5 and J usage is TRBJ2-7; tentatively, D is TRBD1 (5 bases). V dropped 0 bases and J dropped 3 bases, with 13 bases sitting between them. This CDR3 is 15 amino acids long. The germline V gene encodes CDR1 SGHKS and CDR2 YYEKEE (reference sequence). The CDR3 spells CASSLAFDRYYEQYF. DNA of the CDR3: TGTGCCAGCAGCTTGGCTTTTGACAGATACTACGAGCAGTACTTC.

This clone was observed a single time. CDR3 DNA: TGTGCCAGCAGTTTGGGAACCGGGACAGGGGGCAATGAGCAGTTCTTC. It is translated as CASSLGTGTGGNEQFF. The gene calls are TRBV27 and TRBJ2-1; 11 positions match TRBD1. The length of the CDR3 is 16 residues. Germline V CDR1 and CDR2: MNHEY, SMNVEV (reference sequence). Trimming cost V 3 bases and J 6 bases; bases outside gene matches: 7.

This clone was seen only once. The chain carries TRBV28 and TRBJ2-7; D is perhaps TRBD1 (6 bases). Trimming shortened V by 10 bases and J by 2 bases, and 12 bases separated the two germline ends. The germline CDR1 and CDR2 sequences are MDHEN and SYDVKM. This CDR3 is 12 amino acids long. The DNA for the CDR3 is TGTGCCATCGAAGGACAGACCTACGAGCAGTACTTC. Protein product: CAIEGQTYEQYF.